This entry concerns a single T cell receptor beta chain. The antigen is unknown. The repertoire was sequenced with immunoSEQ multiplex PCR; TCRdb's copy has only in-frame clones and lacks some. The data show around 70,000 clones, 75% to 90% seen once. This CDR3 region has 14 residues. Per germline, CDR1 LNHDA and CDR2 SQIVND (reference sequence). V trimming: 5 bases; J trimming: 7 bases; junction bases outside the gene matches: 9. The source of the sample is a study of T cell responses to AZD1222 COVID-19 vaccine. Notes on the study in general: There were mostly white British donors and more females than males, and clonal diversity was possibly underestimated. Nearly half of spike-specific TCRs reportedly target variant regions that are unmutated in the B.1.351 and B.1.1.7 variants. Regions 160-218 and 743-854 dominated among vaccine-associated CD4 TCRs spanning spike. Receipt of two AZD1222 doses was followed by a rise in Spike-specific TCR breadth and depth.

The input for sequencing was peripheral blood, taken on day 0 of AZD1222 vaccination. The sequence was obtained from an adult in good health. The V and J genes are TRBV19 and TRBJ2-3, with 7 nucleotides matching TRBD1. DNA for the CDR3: TGTGCCAGTAGTGACCAAGGGGGCCTACATACGCAGTATTTT. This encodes CASSDQGGLHTQYF.